This T cell receptor (beta chain) was recovered during a study of T cells after yellow fever vaccination. Trimming left V 6 bases short and J 0 bases short, with 15 bases between. The CDR3 is 15 residues long. 5'RACE template switching produced TCR cDNA carrying a universal primer site and UMIs. TCRdb redid the calling of the 5' RACE reads with MiXCR, one entry per CDR3 protein. The table shows 300,000 to 400,000 distinct CDR3 sequences, with around 4.1% occurring only once. This chain links TRBV12-3 or TRBV12-4 with TRBJ2-7, with D perhaps TRBD2 (5 bases). The clonotype comes from a man between 18 and 35 years old who received the YFV17D yellow fever vaccine. The specimen was PBMCs, collected 5 days after the yellow fever booster vaccination. Here the CDR3 reads CASSPPGLSSYEQYF. CDR3 nucleotide sequence: TGTGCCAGCAGCCCCCCAGGACTCTCCTCCTACGAGCAGTACTTC.